This TCR beta chain originates from a study of T cells after yellow fever vaccination. One entry per CDR3 protein, called by TCRdb with MiXCR from the 5' RACE reads. The data hold roughly 350,000 distinct CDR3 sequences, with approximately 4% observed a single time. With 4 bases removed from V and 4 bases from J, the gap between germline ends came to 19 bases. CDR3 length: 16 amino acids. CDR1 SGDLS and CDR2 YYNGEE come from the germline V gene. There are a few counts of this clonotype. The genes are TRBV9 and TRBJ2-3; no clear D. Sequenced here: PBMCs, sampled 5 days after the yellow fever booster vaccination. This sequence originates from a man aged 18 to 30 who received the YFV17D yellow fever vaccine. This chain's CDR3 is CASSPSTQVGADTQYF. CDR3 coding DNA: TGTGCCAGCAGCCCTTCCACCCAGGTGGGCGCAGATACGCAGTATTTT.